Sequencing of this T cell receptor (beta chain) was carried out in a study of blood T cell repertoires in COVID-19. Study information: From the United States, Italy and Spain came samples of acute and convalescent COVID-19.

Germline assignment: CDR1 MNHEY and CDR2 SMNVEV (reference sequence). CDR3 length: 12 amino acids. After removal of 4 bases from V and 9 bases from J, the junction contained 3 bases not matched to a gene. Assay: immunoSEQ multiplex PCR; the TCRdb copy retains only in-frame clones and omits some. The table lists 270,000 or so clones, more than 70% of them singletons. The V call is TRBV27, the J call TRBJ2-4, with 7 bases that match TRBD1. This receptor was identified in a woman under 30 with acute or convalescent COVID-19. What was sequenced was peripheral blood. The CDR3 is CASSSRGSIQYF. The CDR3 coding sequence is TGTGCCAGCAGTTCCAGGGGGAGCATTCAGTACTTC.